This T cell receptor (beta chain) was identified in a study of blood T cell repertoires in COVID-19. Enrollees, about 18 to 89 years old, lived in 25 or so US areas. This clone has more than one count but fewer than ten. In the authors' methods: By means of reference gene primer amplification, nucleated cell counts were estimated. Sequencing was performed with immunoSEQ multiplex PCR; in TCRdb, only in-frame clones are kept and a portion is missing. The DNA was the basis for D and trimming; V, J and clone size are from that table. In the table there are roughly 250,000 clones, approximately 86% of which are singletons. Unmatched junction bases numbered 6, after V lost 2 bases and J lost 4 bases. CDR3 length equals 16 residues. Per the germline V gene, CDR1 is KGHSH and CDR2 is LQKENI.

J is TRBJ2-7 and V is TRBV18, with TRBD2 identical over 12 bases. The sequencing input was PBMCs or T cells enriched from blood (not recorded which). The receptor comes from a woman aged 25 to 39 with acute COVID-19. The CDR3 region has the DNA TGTGCCAGCTCACCATACGGGACTAGCGGGCGGTACGAGCAGTACTTC. It codes for CASSPYGTSGRYEQYF.